What follows is one T cell receptor beta chain and its context. Other DNA sequences in the sample encode the same CDR3. Methods used by the authors: How many nucleated cells were present was estimated from reference gene primer amplification. Here immunoSEQ multiplex PCR was the method, and the copy in TCRdb shows in-frame clones only, minus some. V and J calls and clone size follow that table, whereas D and trimming were derived from the DNA. The table has about 100,000 clones, around four fifths seen once. V was pared by 4 bases and J by 0 bases, with 3 bases of the junction left unmatched. Looked up from germline, CDR1 is SGHDN and CDR2 is FVKESK. This CDR3 contains 14 residues. This sample is drawn from a study of blood T cell repertoires in COVID-19. Study as a whole: Collection of acute and convalescent COVID-19 samples took place in the United States, Italy and Spain. The analysed material was cDNA or gDNA that came from T cells, B-cell-depleted T cells, or PBMCs.

The TCR originated in a man between 65 and 79 years old with active or convalescent COVID-19. V and J are TRBV14 and TRBJ2-7; 7 nucleotides match TRBD2. Sample: peripheral blood. CDR3: CASSRGGSSYEQYF. CDR3 sequence (DNA): TGTGCCAGCAGCCGTGGCGGGAGCTCCTACGAGCAGTACTTC.